This TCR beta chain was captured in a study of early T cells in non-severe SARS-CoV-2 infection. The CDR3 is 14 amino acids. Germline values: CDR1 LNHDA, CDR2 SQIVND (reference sequence). The ends were cut back, 9 bases at V and 8 bases at J, with 17 bases in the middle. TCRdb re-derived calls from the 5' RACE reads in MiXCR, one entry per CDR3 protein. In the table there are around 30,000 distinct CDR3 sequences, around 5.1% of which are singletons. The sample holds many counts of this clonotype. V and J are TRBV19 and TRBJ1-6; unclear D gene. Sequencing was performed on whole blood. This sequence originates from an adult who was a healthcare worker with PCR-confirmed SARS-CoV-2 infection or an uninfected control (not recorded which). The CDR3 spells CASGRRVYDSPLHF. CDR3 bases: TGTGCCAGCGGTCGGCGGGTTTACGATTCACCCCTCCACTTT.